These T cell receptor beta chains were read from a single sample in a study of shared clonotypes between healthy human individuals. Assay used: immunoSEQ multiplex PCR; TCRdb lists only in-frame clones, some missing. This sample has roughly 650,000 clones; around 97% occur once, and the top ten carry approximately 0.057%. The sample was naive CD4+ T cells sorted from blood. These receptors were collected from a woman in her 30s in good health. Each CDR3 is given with its conserved first and last residue. Fields, in order: J gene, V gene, D gene, CDR3 protein, CDR3 DNA. A D gene is named only where the DNA matches it firmly.

TRBJ2-1	TRBV27	TRBD2	CASSRTSVSNEQFF	TGTGCCAGCAGCCGGACTAGCGTGAGCAATGAGCAGTTCTTC
TRBJ2-2	TRBV27	.	CASSWLAGSLNTGELFF	TGTGCCAGCAGTTGGTTGGCAGGCTCATTAAACACCGGGGAGCTGTTTTTT
TRBJ2-5	TRBV19	.	CASSTQGKGETQYF	TGTGCCAGTAGCACACAGGGAAAGGGGGAGACCCAGTACTTC
TRBJ2-7	TRBV28	.	CASSSLDRRSSYEQYF	TGTGCCAGCAGTTCCCTAGACAGGAGGAGCTCCTACGAGCAGTACTTC
TRBJ2-7	TRBV5-1	TRBD1	CASSLQGDSYEQYF	TGCGCCAGCAGCTTACAGGGGGATTCCTACGAGCAGTACTTC
TRBJ1-5	TRBV6-6	TRBD1	CASRDDRVGQPQHF	TGTGCCAGCAGAGACGACAGGGTGGGTCAGCCCCAGCATTTT
TRBJ2-1	TRBV10-3	.	CAITGGRGEQFF	TGTGCCATCACCGGGGGCCGCGGTGAGCAGTTCTTC
TRBJ2-7	TRBV27	.	CASRILQGSSYEQYF	TGTGCCAGCCGGATACTACAGGGAAGCTCCTACGAGCAGTACTTC
TRBJ1-4	TRBV28	TRBD1	CASSFRDRVYEKLFF	TGTGCCAGCAGTTTTCGGGACAGGGTGTACGAAAAACTGTTTTTT
TRBJ2-7	TRBV11-1	.	CASSLRASYEQYF	TGTGCCAGCAGCTTGAGGGCCTCCTACGAGCAGTACTTC
TRBJ2-5	TRBV7-2	.	CASRRKNQETQYF	TGTGCCAGCAGACGGAAGAACCAAGAGACCCAGTACTTC
TRBJ2-4	TRBV28	TRBD2	CASSFSYVRTRGNIQYF	TGTGCCAGCAGTTTTTCGTATGTTCGGACTAGGGGAAACATTCAGTACTTC
TRBJ2-6	TRBV19	.	CASSIVWVEQPGANVLTF	TGTGCCAGTAGTATTGTGTGGGTGGAGCAGCCTGGGGCCAACGTCCTGACTTTC
TRBJ2-5	TRBV18	.	CASSPPPYETQYF	TGTGCCAGCTCACCACCGCCTTACGAGACCCAGTACTTC
TRBJ1-5	TRBV6-5	.	CASSYWGSGNQPQHF	TGTGCCAGCAGTTACTGGGGGTCTGGCAATCAGCCCCAGCATTTT
TRBJ2-7	TRBV6-5	TRBD1	CASSFSPAGGYEQYF	TGTGCCAGCAGTTTCTCCCCGGCAGGGGGCTACGAGCAGTACTTC
TRBJ1-4	TRBV27	.	CASSQLGPTNEKLFF	TGTGCCAGCAGCCAATTGGGTCCAACTAATGAAAAACTGTTTTTT
TRBJ2-2	TRBV5-8	TRBD2	CASSLLSRLAGGPGELFF	TGTGCCAGCAGCTTGTTATCCCGACTAGCGGGAGGGCCCGGGGAGCTGTTTTTT
TRBJ1-6	TRBV7-8	TRBD1	CASSQGVGHHNSPLHF	TGTGCCAGCAGCCAGGGGGTGGGACACCATAATTCACCCCTCCACTTT
TRBJ1-2	TRBV2	TRBD1	CASTLMGTGLTIDGYTF	TGTGCCAGCACTCTAATGGGGACAGGGCTTACGATTGATGGCTACACCTTC
TRBJ1-2	TRBV28	TRBD1	CASSSGTGGYYGYTF	TGTGCCAGCAGCTCAGGAACAGGGGGCTACTATGGCTACACCTTC
TRBJ2-2	TRBV5-1	.	CASSLDLFTGELFF	TGCGCCAGCAGCTTGGATCTCTTCACCGGGGAGCTGTTTTTT
TRBJ1-2	TRBV15	.	CATSRDRNYGYTF	TGTGCCACCAGCAGAGATCGAAACTATGGCTACACCTTC
TRBJ1-1	TRBV28	.	CASTTQTEAFF	TGTGCCAGCACAACCCAGACTGAAGCTTTCTTT
TRBJ2-1	TRBV28	TRBD2	CASSLPAGDEQFF	TGTGCCAGCAGCCTCCCGGCGGGGGATGAGCAGTTCTTC
TRBJ2-7	TRBV6-5	.	CASSYGRQGGEQYF	TGTGCCAGCAGTTACGGTAGGCAGGGTGGCGAGCAGTACTTC
TRBJ1-1	TRBV29-1	.	CSVVGRRNTEAFF	TGCAGCGTAGTGGGACGAAGGAACACTGAAGCTTTCTTT
TRBJ2-1	TRBV21-1	.	CASSMRLADYYNEQFF	TGTGCCAGCAGCATGAGACTAGCAGACTACTACAATGAGCAGTTCTTC
TRBJ2-1	TRBV5-1	TRBD2	CASSLILTSGRASYNEQFF	TGCGCCAGCAGCTTGATTTTAACTAGCGGGAGGGCCTCCTACAATGAGCAGTTCTTC
TRBJ2-7	TRBV30	TRBD2	CAWRFGLADYEQYF	TGTGCCTGGAGATTTGGACTAGCGGACTACGAGCAGTACTTC
TRBJ2-7	TRBV19	TRBD2	CASSPARGVAGGKDEQYF	TGTGCCAGTAGTCCAGCGAGGGGCGTAGCGGGAGGAAAGGACGAGCAGTACTTC
TRBJ1-4	TRBV2	.	CASGRNLNEKLFF	TGTGCCAGCGGACGGAACCTAAATGAAAAACTGTTTTTT
TRBJ1-5	TRBV28	.	CASSLTAQKNQPQHF	TGTGCCAGCAGTTTAACAGCTCAAAAGAATCAGCCCCAGCATTTT
TRBJ2-1	TRBV6-1	TRBD1	CASSVLDRDYNEQFF	TGTGCCAGCAGCGTGCTGGACAGGGACTACAATGAGCAGTTCTTC
TRBJ1-3	TRBV5-1	TRBD1	CASSPGRQGPLYF	TGCGCCAGCAGCCCCGGCCGACAGGGCCCTCTATATTTT
TRBJ1-5	TRBV5-1	.	CASSLESGAEGQPQHF	TGCGCCAGCAGCTTGGAGTCGGGCGCGGAGGGCCAGCCCCAGCATTTT
TRBJ2-7	TRBV14	TRBD2	CASSQEAGPSGSYEQYF	TGTGCCAGCAGCCAAGAGGCGGGGCCTAGCGGGAGTTACGAGCAGTACTTC